At least ten counts were recorded for the clone carrying this T cell receptor (beta chain). Its antigen is not identified. Per germline, CDR1 MNHNS and CDR2 SASEGT. There are 14 residues in the CDR3. V shed 6 bases and J shed 3 bases, with 11 bases lying between them. These data originate in a study of T cells in Graves' hyperthyroidism and ophthalmopathy. The study, taken as a whole, reports: The model's output predicted ophthalmopathy at a median of roughly 6.9 months prior to onset.

TCR beta CDR3 regions were amplified from RNA transcripts. The HTBI primer set served for first-round RT-PCR of the TCR CDR3. TCRdb passed the multiplex PCR reads through MiXCR, listing each CDR3 protein once. The table has about 350,000 distinct CDR3 sequences, roughly 13% seen once. Fresh peripheral blood, approximately 10 ml, was the source of the PBMCs. This clonotype was obtained from a woman aged 25 to 45 with Graves' hyperthyroidism. V gene TRBV6-1 combines with J gene TRBJ1-4; D is possibly TRBD1 (5 bases). The sample consisted of blood. For the CDR3, the DNA is TGTGCCAGCAGGAGGGGAATGGCTAATGAAAAACTGTTTTTT. It encodes CASRRGMANEKLFF.